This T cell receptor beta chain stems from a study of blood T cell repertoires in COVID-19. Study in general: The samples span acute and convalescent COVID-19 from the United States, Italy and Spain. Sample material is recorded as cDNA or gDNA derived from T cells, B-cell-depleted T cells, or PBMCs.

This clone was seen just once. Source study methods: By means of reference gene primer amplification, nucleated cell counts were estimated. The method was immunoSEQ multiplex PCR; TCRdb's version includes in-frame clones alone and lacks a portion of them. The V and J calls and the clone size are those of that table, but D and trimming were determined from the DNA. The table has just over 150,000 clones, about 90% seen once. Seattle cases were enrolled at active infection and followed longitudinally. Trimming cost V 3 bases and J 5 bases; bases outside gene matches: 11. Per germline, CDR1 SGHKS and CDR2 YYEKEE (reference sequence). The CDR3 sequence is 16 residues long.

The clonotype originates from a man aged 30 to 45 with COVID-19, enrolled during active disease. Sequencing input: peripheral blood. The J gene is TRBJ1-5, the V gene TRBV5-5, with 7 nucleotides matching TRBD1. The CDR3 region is CASSSRAGTDYQPQHF. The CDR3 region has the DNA TGTGCCAGCAGCTCCAGGGCCGGGACAGATTATCAGCCCCAGCATTTT.